This entry lists 19 T cell receptor beta chains sequenced from one sample in a study of T cells expressing NK-cell markers. TCRdb derives one entry per CDR3 protein from the 5' RACE reads, leaving out DNA. In total, the table holds over 150,000 distinct CDR3 sequences. The sequencing input was blood T cells: a sorted CD56 or NKG2C T cell subset, CD4+ or CD8+ T cells, or bulk PBMC T cells (not recorded which). All receptors come from a woman aged 45-59 years in good health.

V gene TRBV12-3 or TRBV12-4 combines with J gene TRBJ1-5. The CDR3 sequence is 14 residues long. The CDR3 spells CASKESSSNQPQHF.

The V gene is TRBV27, the J gene TRBJ1-6; the D call of TRBD1 rests on TCRdb alone, since no DNA is present to check it. The CDR3 runs to 15 residues. Germline CDR1 reads MNHEY; CDR2 reads SMNVEV (reference sequence). This CDR3 reads CASSPPGPGASPLHF.

The genes are TRBV11-2 and TRBJ2-5; TCRdb designates TRBD2, a call that cannot be tested without DNA. This CDR3 spans 18 amino acids. The V gene's germline CDR1 is SGHAT and CDR2 FQNNGV. The CDR3 reads CASSLNPPGWGREETQYF.

The chain combines TRBV6-2 or TRBV6-3 with TRBJ2-1; TCRdb outputs TRBD2, but without DNA this stays unchecked. This CDR3 contains 15 residues. In germline, CDR1 is MNHEY, CDR2 SVGEGT. CDR3 protein: CASSFLAGSADEQFF.

This CDR3 reads CASSAASGNHNEQFF. The chain carries TRBV6-1 and TRBJ2-1; TCRdb's D call of TRBD2 is untestable without DNA. CDR1 and CDR2 from the germline V gene are MNHNS and SASEGT. CDR3 length: 15 amino acids.

The chain is built from TRBV19 and TRBJ1-1; TCRdb proposes TRBD1, but this gene call is untestable without DNA. The CDR3 contains 12 residues. Germline values: CDR1 LNHDA, CDR2 SQIVND (reference sequence). CDR3 sequence reads: CASRGQLAEAFF.

The chain employs TRBV20-1 and TRBJ2-2; TCRdb's D call of TRBD1 is untestable without DNA. The CDR3 has 16 amino acids. Germline V lookup: CDR1 DFQATT, CDR2 SNEGSKA (reference sequence). This CDR3 is CSARPLSSPNTGELFF.

The CDR3 spells CATSGPDSYEQYF. The chain links TRBV15 to TRBJ2-7; TCRdb picks TRBD1, but there is no DNA to check that call. Looked up from germline, CDR1 is LNHNV and CDR2 is YYDKDF (reference sequence). This CDR3 region has 13 residues.

CDR3 region: CATSRVDPRQGNGYTF. The genes are TRBV15 and TRBJ1-2; TCRdb returns TRBD1, unconfirmable since there is no DNA. CDR1 is LNHNV and CDR2 is YYDKDF in the germline V gene (reference sequence). The CDR3 extends over 16 amino acids. The full variable domain, completed using reference TRBV15 and TRBJ1-2, is DAMVIQNPRYQVTQFGKPVTLSCSQTLNHNVMYWYQQKSSQAPKLLFHYYDKDFNNEADTPDNFQSRRPNTSFCFLDIRSPGLGDTAMYLCATSRVDPRQGNGYTFGSGTRLTVV.

The V call is TRBV10-1, the J call TRBJ2-1; the TRBD2 assignment by TCRdb is unverifiable without DNA. Germline-derived CDR1 and CDR2 are WNHNN and SYGVQD (reference sequence). This CDR3 contains 14 residues. CDR3 in amino acids: CASSELGLPNEQFF.

The rearrangement uses TRBV12-3 or TRBV12-4 and TRBJ1-1; without DNA, the TCRdb call of TRBD1 cannot be checked. The length of the CDR3 is 16 residues. The CDR3 protein is CASSLGGTGPSAEAFF.

The chain joins TRBV7-7 to TRBJ2-3. The V gene's germline CDR1 is SSHAT and CDR2 FNYEAQ (reference sequence). The length of the CDR3 is 14 residues. CDR3 sequence: CASSLGSFGDTQYF. Using reference TRBV7-7 and TRBJ2-3 for the parts outside the CDR3, the full variable domain is GAGVSQSPRYKVTKRGQDVTLRCDPISSHATLYWYQQALGQGPEFLTYFNYEAQPDKSGLPSDRFSAERPEGSISTLTIQRTEQRDSAMYRCASSLGSFGDTQYFGPGTRLTVL.

V and J are TRBV7-2 and TRBJ1-1. This CDR3 region has 12 residues. Germline CDR1 reads SGHTA; CDR2 reads FQGNSA. CDR3 region: CASSLKATIAFF.

The genes are TRBV9 and TRBJ1-6; the D call from TCRdb, TRBD1, cannot be confirmed without DNA. This CDR3 comprises 18 residues. Germline V lookup: CDR1 SGDLS, CDR2 YYNGEE. CDR3 sequence: CASSVSWTDPVRDSPLHF.

The chain employs TRBV4-2 and TRBJ2-7. Germline values: CDR1 LGHNA, CDR2 YNFKEQ. The CDR3 is 15 residues long. The CDR3: CASSQESRTLYEQYF.

The rearrangement joins TRBV15 to TRBJ2-3. The CDR3 length is 16 residues. The germline CDR1 and CDR2 sequences are LNHNV and YYDKDF (reference sequence). The CDR3: CATSREGLRVTDTQYF.

CDR3 residues: CASRKDRYTGELFF. This chain connects TRBV6-5 to TRBJ2-2; TCRdb returns TRBD2, unconfirmable since there is no DNA. This CDR3 has 14 amino acids. From germline, CDR1 is MNHEY and CDR2 SVGAGI.

The CDR3 sequence is CASSWDLHEQFF. The chain is built from TRBV11-2 and TRBJ2-1. This CDR3 comprises 12 residues. CDR1 and CDR2 from the germline V gene are SGHAT and FQNNGV.

This chain joins TRBV5-1 and TRBJ2-1; checking the TCRdb D call of TRBD1 is not possible without DNA. CDR1 and CDR2 (germline): SGHRS, YFSETQ. This CDR3 spans 19 amino acids. The CDR3 loop reads CASSLVSGVGSRIYNEQFF.